The clone carrying this T cell receptor beta chain was observed a handful of times. The antigen remains undetermined. This specimen belongs to a study of T cells after yellow fever vaccination. Looking at the study overall: The SMART-Seq v4 Ultra Low Input method served to prepare the low-cell-number fractions.

TCRdb re-called the 5' RACE reads through MiXCR, storing one row per CDR3 protein. The sample includes some 400,000 distinct CDR3 sequences, about 17% seen only once; the top ten take 15% to 20%. General study points: Clonotypes found in both CD4 and CD8 compartments made up a small share. Reappearance after the booster was seen for most primary-vaccination clones, at roughly 96% CD4 and roughly 90% CD8.

The length of the CDR3 is 14 residues. In germline, CDR1 is MNHNS, CDR2 SASEGT. V was trimmed by 4 bases and J by 5 bases, leaving 9 bases between them. J is TRBJ1-6 and V is TRBV6-1; possible D gene TRBD1, 5 bases. The sequence derives from a man aged 18 to 30 who received the YFV17D yellow fever vaccine. Material: PBMCs, obtained before the yellow fever booster vaccination. As DNA, the CDR3 is TGTGCCAGCAGTGGGGGCAGACATAATTCACCCCTCCACTTT. Its protein product is CASSGGRHNSPLHF.